This note documents a single T cell receptor (beta chain) sequence. Which antigen it targets is not known. The sample holds no much larger clone one base away, and base qualities are not on file. Receptor libraries were prepared by the immunoSEQ multiplex PCR assay. For the multiplex PCR, a mixture combining 60 forward primers for TCR Vbeta segments and 13 reverse primers for TCR Jbeta segments was used. Amplification of the CDR3 region of rearranged TCR beta genes was performed with a multiplex PCR assay on genomic DNA. Amplified TCR beta libraries were sequenced as 87-base-pair reads on the Illumina HiSeq System. The paper's processing steps were these. A later analysis counted 65 million to 90 million unique TCR beta chains across the 690 or so repertoires, and roughly 11 million of these chains were shared by at least two donors. A nearest-neighbor algorithm error-corrected the raw reads and collapsed the reads into unique sequences, merging closely related sequences to remove PCR and sequencing errors. V, D and J gene segments were assigned by aligning CDR3 sequences to IMGT reference sequences. For a sequence to be retained, at least a six-nucleotide match to both a V gene segment and a J gene segment was required. A rearrangement counted as productive if the CDR3 had no stop codons and remained in frame with V and J, and every other rearrangement counted as non-productive. Following IMGT convention, CDR3 was defined as the stretch from the second conserved V-encoded cysteine to the conserved J-encoded phenylalanine. In an earlier analysis of around 600 of the donors, sequences lacking an unambiguous match to a single V gene segment were excluded. In an earlier analysis of around 590 of the donors, a V segment was called functional when productive rearrangements were above 56.7%, and segregating when the standard deviation between donors exceeded 5%. A statistical classification framework was developed to diagnose cytomegalovirus status using the catalog of TCR beta chain sequences. In a later analysis, TCR nucleotide sequences were compared against IMGT/GENE-DB human TR gene sequences so that V and J genes could be assigned. Using the TCRdist pipeline, a later analysis assigned CDR3 sequences along with most-parsimonious VDJ recombination scenarios. In a later analysis, each TCR beta chain was defined by its CDR3 amino acid sequence together with its V-gene family, and reads without a unique V-gene family were excluded. In a later analysis, approximately 590 highly shared, low-generation-probability nucleotide sequences were removed to address suspected cross-contamination and a sequencing artifact. In a later analysis, a clonal expansion index for each public chain was calculated from normalized within-repertoire ranks of inferred template counts. A later analysis computed generation probabilities with a VDJ recombination model fitted to out-of-frame rearrangements, and checked the results against IGoR. Hypergeometric tests were used in a later analysis to score TCR-TCR, TCR-HLA and TCR-CMV co-occurrence, with a repertoire-size bias correction applied to the TCR pairs. In a later analysis, false discovery rates were estimated by permuting HLA or CMV assignments 20 times. In a later analysis, co-occurring TCRs were grouped with DBSCAN, and TCRdist sequence similarity was added when clustering was performed within HLA-allele-positive subsets. Repertoires with fewer than 30,000 or more than 120,000 public chains were left out of co-occurrence clustering, as were four to six repertoires with anomalous nucleotide sharing. The immuneACCESS repertoire file appears here via TCRdb, limited to in-frame rearrangements. These files lack a portion of the clones; in checked studies, under half of the deficit traces to unresolved V genes, and the cause of the others is not known. That table is the source of V, J and clone size, and D and trimming were worked out from the DNA. In this sample the table shows roughly 140,000 clones, approximately 83% of which occur a single time. Clones ranked in the top ten supply around 4% of the sample.

Counted from cysteine to phenylalanine, this CDR3 has 14 amino acids. CDR3 DNA only is kept here, 42 bases in frame from base 1. V loses 8 bases of germline sequence and J loses 3 bases, and the interval between the two ends is 17 bases. According to the germline V gene (reference sequence), CDR1 reads MNHEY and CDR2 reads SMNVEV. The entry originates in a study of cytomegalovirus exposure and HLA in healthy donors (TCRdb year 2017). For context, the study as a whole: An earlier analysis of approximately 640 of the donors reported about 290 Gb of sequence data and about 100 million unique TCR beta sequences from 190 million or so T cells. Around 320 gigabases of sequencing data and roughly 90 million unique TCR sequences were included in an early release covering several hundred HLA-typed donors. Among the roughly 380 genotyped donors, 75% to 90% belonged to the genetic ancestry cluster associated with self-reported Caucasian donors. The aim of the study was to test whether cataloging public T cell receptors could identify signatures of past pathogen exposure. Using immunosequencing, the study profiled T cell repertoires from 500 to 800 subjects and related those repertoires to cytomegalovirus serostatus. Along with the 666-subject first cohort, a separate validation cohort of approximately 110 different subjects was used. High-throughput TCR immunosequencing, statistical association of individual TCRs with disease status, and machine learning were combined to predict cytomegalovirus infection status. To study patterns of TCR occurrence, a later analysis re-analyzed previously published TCR beta repertoires from more than 550 donors and added high-resolution HLA genotyping. The later analysis used no new phenotypic data to find candidate immune exposures, relying instead on TCR beta sequences and their occurrence across donors. In an earlier analysis of roughly 540 of the donors, high-throughput TCR beta sequencing was used to judge whether each TCR beta V gene segment behaved as functional or pseudogenic. Alongside the repertoire data, information on donor age, sex, ethnicity and CMV serostatus was compiled. Genome-wide SNP genotypes for about 65% of the roughly 670 donors were used in a later genetic analysis, which treated that subset as a discovery cohort. Every repertoire in the discovery cohort had been generated on one and the same sequencing platform. HLA typing included class I and class II loci at four-digit resolution. The number of typed donors differed by locus: about 620-640 for A, B, C, DRB1 and DQB1; approximately 520 for DQA1; approximately 600 for DPA1; and around 470 for DPB1. Four to six DR-DQ haplotypes were handled as single units for association and clustering, since linkage in the cohort was strong. Across approximately 420 genotyped donors of the cohort, an average of roughly 250,000 unique TCR beta nucleotide sequences per donor were sequenced, and roughly 18% of those sequences were non-productive.

On the study overall, not on this receptor specifically: Specific HLA alleles were associated with 18,000 or so TCR beta sequences at a false discovery rate of 0.05 in a later analysis. According to the authors, the approach could potentially be generalized to other disease states and immunological phenotypes. Some IMGT-functional V segments, including TRBV6-2 and TRBV6-3, could not be told apart with the 87-base-pair reads, so those segments were excluded. Compared with equally common non-associated chains, HLA-associated TCR beta chains in a later analysis were more clonally expanded and had lower generation probabilities. When HLA alleles, especially DR and DQ, strongly co-occurred, attributing TCR associations to individual alleles was difficult. An earlier analysis of 450 to 750 of the donors showed that most TCR beta V segments appeared in productive rearrangements either about 87% or about 30% of the time, which broadly matched IMGT annotations. Across donors, most TCR sequences were observed very rarely, whereas some public TCRs were present in many individuals. In this cohort, only TCR beta chains were sequenced, and detectable features were limited by the absence of alpha or paired-chain data. Because HLA typing was missing for some donors at each locus, association tests included only the typed subset. Correlated functional status among segregating V segments might be attributable to linkage disequilibrium, but an unknown experimental factor could not be ruled out. Most CMV-associated TCR beta chains appeared to be HLA-restricted in a later analysis, and the HLA associations seemed to be driven largely by CMV exposure. In a later genetic analysis, a missense DCLRE1C variant was associated with V-gene and J-gene trimming of TCR beta chains, and the association was replicated in an independent cohort. Seventeen rarely observed V segments, including chromosome 9 orphons, were excluded from the earlier analysis of approximately 500 of the donors because counts were too low. In a later analysis, TCR association rates were found to vary across HLA loci, with the most associated TCRs seen for DRB1 alleles and the fewest for HLA-C alleles. A cluster of highly shared sequence variants was judged likely to be a technical artifact of the sequencing pipeline. A further reported finding was that TCR beta sequences accurately predicted the HLA-A and HLA-B alleles for most subjects in the first cohort. A few of the identified cytomegalovirus-associated TCR beta chains were confirmed in vitro to be specific for cytomegalovirus antigens. Several of the top co-occurrence clusters appeared to be linked to parvovirus B19, influenza, CMV and Epstein-Barr virus, according to a later analysis. The classifier was reported to diagnose cytomegalovirus status with high specificity and sensitivity in both the original and validation cohorts. In the study, approximately 160 TCR beta chains were listed as associated with cytomegalovirus. The presence/absence analyses assumed that sequencing depth was roughly uniform across donors, and that assumption may not be true. Compared with the approximately 670-donor mean, donors in an Asian-associated ancestry cluster had fewer N-insertions in productive TCRs, according to a later genetic analysis. CMV serostatus was the only immune exposure information available for the cohort.

In total, fewer than 750 healthy bone marrow donors made up the cohort. At the time of sampling, every cohort member was nominally healthy, though immune exposures that went unrecorded were likely present. The donor was CMV seropositive and was included in the group of around 300 seropositive cohort members. A peripheral blood sample was provided by each donor, and peripheral blood mononuclear cells were used for TCR beta sequencing. The Qiagen DNeasy Blood Extraction Kit was used to extract genomic DNA from the blood cell samples. Here the chain combines TRBV27 and TRBJ2-7; a tentative D match to TRBD2 spans 5 bases. This receptor was taken from a man aged 40-49 years in good health and CMV-seropositive. The sequenced sample was PBMCs. The CDR3 sequence is CASAPEGLVYEQYF. The nucleotide sequence reads as follows: TGTGCCAGCGCCCCCGAGGGATTGGTCTACGAGCAGTACTTC.